This record concerns one T cell receptor (beta chain) sequence. This clone was detected only a few times. Its binding antigen is unknown. Base qualities are missing; no much larger clone stands one base away. This sample was included in a study of T cells in localized non-small cell lung cancer (dated by TCRdb to 2020 to 2021). Turning to the overall study: The study analyzed T cell repertoires of 236 early-stage NSCLC patients, comparing tumors and uninvolved tumor-adjacent lungs. All 230 or so NSCLC patients in the cohort were treatment-naive and had localized lung tumors that were resected. Of the NSCLC patients, 129 were male and some 97 were female, and the mean age was around 70 years. Results and caveats for the whole study, not just this receptor: A median of about 55 of the top 100 tumor clones were detected in paired uninvolved adjacent lung, and 28 of these tumor clones were also found among the top 100 clones of the paired uninvolved adjacent lung. Since the design was exploratory, TCR variables were selected using unadjusted p-values with no false-discovery rate correction. Higher T cell density in blood was associated with longer overall survival, whereas higher clonality in adjacent lung was associated with shorter survival. Multi-region tumor sequencing was not performed, so intratumor heterogeneity could not be excluded. Uninvolved tumor-adjacent lung showed the highest T cell clonality, higher than tumor, which suggests more focused antigenic responses in the uninvolved tumor-adjacent lung.

Uninvolved adjacent lung was obtained at least 2 cm from the tumor margin, and the absence of atypia was confirmed by two independent pathologists. At diagnosis, peripheral blood, uninvolved tumor-adjacent lung and tumor were collected and stored as a combination of fresh-frozen and FFPE material. Trimming takes 3 bases off V and 6 bases off J; junction bases not matched to a gene: 1. The germline V gene encodes CDR1 LNHDA and CDR2 SQIVND (reference sequence). Taken from cysteine to phenylalanine, the CDR3 has 14 residues. The sequence is cut down to CDR3 DNA, 42 bases in frame from base 1. TCR beta CDR3 regions were sequenced from DNA using the immunoSEQ Assay. As for how the authors treated the data: To compute T cell density, TCR beta template counts were normalized to usable DNA, which was estimated by amplifying housekeeping genes. Richness was estimated using the preseqR package, with extrapolation to 400,000 templates for PBMC samples and to 120,000 templates for tissue samples. Clonality was taken to be one minus Pielou's evenness. To identify tissue-enriched TCRs, differential abundance testing was run on productive amino-acid clonotypes with a minimum total count of 5 and an alpha of 0.1. The Jaccard Index and the Morisita Overlap Index were used to measure repertoire overlap between compartments. TCR beta CDR3s were clustered by GLIPH together with public tetramer-defined viral CDR3s, and at least three viral sequences plus V-gene enrichment were required for viral motifs. The immuneACCESS repertoire file appears here via TCRdb, limited to in-frame rearrangements. These files lack a portion of the clones; in checked studies, under half of the deficit traces to unresolved V genes, and the cause of the others is not known. V and J calls and clone size follow that table, whereas D and trimming were derived from the DNA. This sample has some 2,200 clones in its table, and roughly 18% of those were observed once. The ten biggest clones cover approximately 11% of the sample.

The TCR comes from a man aged 35-75 years with stage I squamous cell lung carcinoma. The input for sequencing was normal lung tissue next to the tumor, taken before any cancer treatment. Recombination connected TRBV19 to TRBJ1-4; 10 bases in the junction line up with TRBD1. The CDR3 sequence is CASSIGTGDEKLFF. The sequenced DNA is TGTGCCAGTAGTATCGGGACAGGGGATGAAAAACTGTTTTTT.